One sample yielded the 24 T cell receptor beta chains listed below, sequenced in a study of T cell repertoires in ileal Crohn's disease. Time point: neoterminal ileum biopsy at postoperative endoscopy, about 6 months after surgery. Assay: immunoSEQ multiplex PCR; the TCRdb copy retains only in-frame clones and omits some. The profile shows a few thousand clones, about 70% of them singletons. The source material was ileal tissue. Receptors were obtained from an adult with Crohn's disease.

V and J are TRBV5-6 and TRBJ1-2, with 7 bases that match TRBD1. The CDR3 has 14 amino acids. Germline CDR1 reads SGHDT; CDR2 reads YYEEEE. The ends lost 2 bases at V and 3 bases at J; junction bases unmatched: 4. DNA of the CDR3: TGTGCCAGCAGCTTCTTCGACAGGGACTATGGCTACACCTTC. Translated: CASSFFDRDYGYTF.

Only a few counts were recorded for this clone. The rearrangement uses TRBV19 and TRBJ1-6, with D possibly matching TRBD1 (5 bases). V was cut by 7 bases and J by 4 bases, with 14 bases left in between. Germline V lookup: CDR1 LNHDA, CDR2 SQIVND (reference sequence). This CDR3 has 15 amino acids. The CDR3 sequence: CASTPTANYNSPLHF. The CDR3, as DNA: TGTGCCAGTACCCCGACAGCCAATTATAATTCACCCCTCCACTTT.

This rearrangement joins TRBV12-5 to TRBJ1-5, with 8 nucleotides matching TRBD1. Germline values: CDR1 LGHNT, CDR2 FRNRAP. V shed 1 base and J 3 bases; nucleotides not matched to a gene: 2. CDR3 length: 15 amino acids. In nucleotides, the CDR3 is TGTGCTAGTGGTTTGGGACAGGGGACCAATCAGCCCCAGCATTTT. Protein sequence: CASGLGQGTNQPQHF.

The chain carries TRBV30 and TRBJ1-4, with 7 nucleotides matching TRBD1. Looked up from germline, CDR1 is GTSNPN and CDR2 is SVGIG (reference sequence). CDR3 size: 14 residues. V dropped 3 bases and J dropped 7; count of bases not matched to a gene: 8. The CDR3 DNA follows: TGTGCCTGGAGGGCACAGGGGCAGGGTGAAAAACTGTTTTTT. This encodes CAWRAQGQGEKLFF.

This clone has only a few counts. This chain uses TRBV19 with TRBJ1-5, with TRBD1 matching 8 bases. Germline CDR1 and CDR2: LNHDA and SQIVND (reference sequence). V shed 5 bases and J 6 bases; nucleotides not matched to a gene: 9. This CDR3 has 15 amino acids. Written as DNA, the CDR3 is TGTGCCAGTAGTGGGGGTACAGGGGGAGGTCAGCCCCAGCATTTT. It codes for CASSGGTGGGQPQHF.

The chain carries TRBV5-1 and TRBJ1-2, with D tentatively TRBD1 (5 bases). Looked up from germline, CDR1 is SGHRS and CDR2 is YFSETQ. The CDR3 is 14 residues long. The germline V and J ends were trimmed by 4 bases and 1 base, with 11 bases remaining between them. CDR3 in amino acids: CASSPRQINYGYTF. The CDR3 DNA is TGCGCCAGCAGCCCGCGACAGATTAACTATGGCTACACCTTC.

CDR3: CASSSILAGGLAGELFF. The DNA of the CDR3 is TGTGCCAGCAGCTCAATACTAGCGGGAGGGTTGGCCGGGGAGCTGTTTTTT. The chain combines TRBV7-9 with TRBJ2-2; 13 nucleotides match TRBD2. CDR3 size: 17 residues. V trimming: 4 bases; J trimming: 6 bases; junction bases outside the gene matches: 8. From germline, CDR1 is SEHNR and CDR2 FQNEAQ (reference sequence).

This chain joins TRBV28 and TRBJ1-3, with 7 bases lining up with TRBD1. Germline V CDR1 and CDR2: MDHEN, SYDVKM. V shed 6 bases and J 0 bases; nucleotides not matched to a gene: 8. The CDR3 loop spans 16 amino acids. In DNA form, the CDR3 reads TGTGCCAGCAGGTTCCCCGGGACAGACTCTGGAAACACCATATATTTT. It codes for CASRFPGTDSGNTIYF.

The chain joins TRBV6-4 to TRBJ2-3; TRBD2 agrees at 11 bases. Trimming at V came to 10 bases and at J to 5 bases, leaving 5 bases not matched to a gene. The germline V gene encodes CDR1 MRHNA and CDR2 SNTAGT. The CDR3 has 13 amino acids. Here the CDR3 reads CAIAGGLVDTQYF. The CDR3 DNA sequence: TGTGCCATAGCGGGGGGGCTCGTAGATACGCAGTATTTT.

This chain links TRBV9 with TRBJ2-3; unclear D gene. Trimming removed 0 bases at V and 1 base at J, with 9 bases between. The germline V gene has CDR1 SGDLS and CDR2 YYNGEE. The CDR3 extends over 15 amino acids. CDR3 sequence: CASSVGSGGTDTQYF. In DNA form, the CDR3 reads TGTGCCAGCAGCGTAGGGTCTGGAGGCACAGATACGCAGTATTTT.

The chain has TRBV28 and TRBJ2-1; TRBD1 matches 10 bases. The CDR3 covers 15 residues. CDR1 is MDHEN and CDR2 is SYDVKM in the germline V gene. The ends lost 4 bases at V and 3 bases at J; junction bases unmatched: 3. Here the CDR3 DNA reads TGTGCCAGCAGTTCGGGACAGGGGAACTACAATGAGCAGTTCTTC. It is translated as CASSSGQGNYNEQFF.

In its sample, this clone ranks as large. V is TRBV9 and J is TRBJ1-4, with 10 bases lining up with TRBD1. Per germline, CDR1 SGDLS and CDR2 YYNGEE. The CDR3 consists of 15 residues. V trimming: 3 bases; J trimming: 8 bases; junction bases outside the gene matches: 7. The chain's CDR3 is CASSGGTGVSEKLFF. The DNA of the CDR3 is TGTGCCAGCAGCGGGGGGACAGGGGTTAGCGAAAAACTGTTTTTT.

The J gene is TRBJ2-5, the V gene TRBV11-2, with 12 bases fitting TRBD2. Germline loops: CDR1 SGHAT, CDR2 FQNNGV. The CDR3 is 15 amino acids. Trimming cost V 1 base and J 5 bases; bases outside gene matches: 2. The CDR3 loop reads CASSLGTSGVETQYF. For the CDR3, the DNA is TGTGCCAGCAGCTTAGGGACTAGCGGGGTTGAGACCCAGTACTTC.

CDR3 region: CASTYSGGFEETQYF. CDR3 bases: TGTGCCAGCACCTATAGCGGGGGGTTCGAGGAGACCCAGTACTTC. The chain is built from TRBV5-6 and TRBJ2-5; 10 nucleotides match TRBD2. The junction had 10 bases not matched to a gene; V was cut back by 6 bases and J by 5 bases. The CDR3 extends over 15 amino acids. Germline CDR1 SGHDT, CDR2 YYEEEE.

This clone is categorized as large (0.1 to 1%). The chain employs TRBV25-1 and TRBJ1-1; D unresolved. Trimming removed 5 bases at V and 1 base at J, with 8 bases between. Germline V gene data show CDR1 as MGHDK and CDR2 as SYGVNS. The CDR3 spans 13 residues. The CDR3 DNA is TGTGCCAGCAGTCTTACAGCGAACACTGAAGCTTTCTTT. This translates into CASSLTANTEAFF.

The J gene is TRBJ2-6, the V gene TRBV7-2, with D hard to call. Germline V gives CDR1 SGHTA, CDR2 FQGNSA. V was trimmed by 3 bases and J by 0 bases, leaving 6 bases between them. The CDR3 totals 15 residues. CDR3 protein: CASSFSNSGANVLTF. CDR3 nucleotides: TGTGCCAGCAGCTTTAGCAACTCTGGGGCCAACGTCCTGACTTTC.

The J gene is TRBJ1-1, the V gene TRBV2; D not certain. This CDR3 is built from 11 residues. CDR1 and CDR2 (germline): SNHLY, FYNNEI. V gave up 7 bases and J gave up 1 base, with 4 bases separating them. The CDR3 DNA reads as TGTGCCAGCACCGGGAACACTGAAGCTTTCTTT. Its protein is CASTGNTEAFF.

CDR3 residues: CASSESEDLDEAFF. CDR3 nucleotides: TGCGCCAGCAGTGAGTCGGAGGATCTCGACGAAGCTTTCTTT. This rearrangement joins TRBV10-1 to TRBJ1-1; D call uncertain. Trimming cost V 0 bases and J 8 bases, with 13 bases left between them. CDR1 WNHNN and CDR2 SYGVQD come from the germline V gene (reference sequence). The length of the CDR3 is 14 residues.

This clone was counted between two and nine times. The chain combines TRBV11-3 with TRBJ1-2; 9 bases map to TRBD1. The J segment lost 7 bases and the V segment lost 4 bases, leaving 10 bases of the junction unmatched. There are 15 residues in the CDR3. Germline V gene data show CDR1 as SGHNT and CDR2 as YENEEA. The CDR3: CASSSNSGTGSGYTF. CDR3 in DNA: TGTGCCAGCAGCTCGAACTCTGGGACAGGGAGTGGCTACACCTTC.

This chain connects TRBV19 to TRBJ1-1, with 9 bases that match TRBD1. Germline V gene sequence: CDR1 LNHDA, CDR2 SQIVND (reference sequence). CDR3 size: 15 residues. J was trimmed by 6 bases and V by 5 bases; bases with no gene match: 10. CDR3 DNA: TGTGCCAGTAGTCATCCGGGACAGGGCCCTTCTGAAGCTTTCTTT. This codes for CASSHPGQGPSEAFF.

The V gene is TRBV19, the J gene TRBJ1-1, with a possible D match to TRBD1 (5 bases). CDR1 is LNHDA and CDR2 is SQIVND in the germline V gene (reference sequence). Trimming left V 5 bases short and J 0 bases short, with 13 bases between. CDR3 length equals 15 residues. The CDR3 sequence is CASSAGSAVNTEAFF. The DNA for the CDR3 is TGTGCCAGTAGTGCAGGGTCGGCGGTGAACACTGAAGCTTTCTTT.

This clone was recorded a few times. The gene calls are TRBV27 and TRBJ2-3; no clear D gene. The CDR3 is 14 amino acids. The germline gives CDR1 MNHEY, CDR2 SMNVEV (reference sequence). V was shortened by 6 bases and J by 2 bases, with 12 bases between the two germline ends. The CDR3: CASSMSGYTDTQYF. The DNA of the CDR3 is TGTGCCAGCAGCATGTCAGGCTACACAGATACGCAGTATTTT.

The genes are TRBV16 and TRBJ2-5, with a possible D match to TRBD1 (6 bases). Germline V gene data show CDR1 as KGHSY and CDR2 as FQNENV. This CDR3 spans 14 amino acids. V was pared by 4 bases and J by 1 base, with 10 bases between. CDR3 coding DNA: TGTGCCAGCAGCCGAGGACAGATCCAAGAGACCCAGTACTTC. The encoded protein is CASSRGQIQETQYF.

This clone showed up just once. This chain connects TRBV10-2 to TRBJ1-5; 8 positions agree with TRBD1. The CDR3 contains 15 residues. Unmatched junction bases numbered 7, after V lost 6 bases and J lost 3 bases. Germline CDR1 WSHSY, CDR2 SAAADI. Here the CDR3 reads CASSGQGGTNQPQHF. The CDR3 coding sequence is TGCGCCAGCAGCGGACAGGGCGGCACCAATCAGCCCCAGCATTTT.